The sequence of this TCR beta chain was determined in a study of blood T cell repertoires in COVID-19. Study context: Specimens from acute and convalescent COVID-19 originated in the United States, Italy and Spain.

Germline CDR1 MNHEY, CDR2 SVGAGI. CDR3 size: 15 residues. V lost 8 bases to trimming and J lost 5 bases, with 19 bases between them. Authors' processing steps: The assay estimated nucleated cells by amplifying reference gene primers. The repertoire was sequenced with immunoSEQ multiplex PCR; TCRdb's copy has only in-frame clones and lacks some. That table gives V, J and clone size, and the DNA gave D and trimming. In the table there are about 100,000 clones, around 85% of which are singletons. The clonotype comes from a man aged 50-60 years with active or convalescent COVID-19. Sequenced input: peripheral blood. This chain uses TRBV6-5 with TRBJ2-1, with D maybe TRBD1 (5 bases). The CDR3 nucleotides are TGTGCCAGCTCATCGAAGGGGCTTGTAAACAATGAGCAGTTCTTC. This gives the protein CASSSKGLVNNEQFF.